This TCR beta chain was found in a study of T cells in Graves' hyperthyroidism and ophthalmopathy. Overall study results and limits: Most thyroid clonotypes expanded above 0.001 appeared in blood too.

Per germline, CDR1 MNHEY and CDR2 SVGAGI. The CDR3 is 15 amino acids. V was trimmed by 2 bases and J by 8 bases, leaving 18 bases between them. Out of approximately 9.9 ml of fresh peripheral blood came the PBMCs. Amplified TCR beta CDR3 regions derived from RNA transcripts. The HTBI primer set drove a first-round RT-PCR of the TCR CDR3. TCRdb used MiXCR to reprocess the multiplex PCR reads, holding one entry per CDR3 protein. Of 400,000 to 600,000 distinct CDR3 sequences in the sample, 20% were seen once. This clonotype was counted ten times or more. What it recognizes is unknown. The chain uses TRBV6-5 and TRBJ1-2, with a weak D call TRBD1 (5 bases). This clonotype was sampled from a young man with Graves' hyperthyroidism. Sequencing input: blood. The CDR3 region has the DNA TGTGCCAGCAGTTACGTGGGCAGGGTCCCTCGAGGCTACACCTTC. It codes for CASSYVGRVPRGYTF.